Below are 2 T cell receptor beta chains sequenced from a single sample in a study of blood T cell repertoires in COVID-19 (dated by TCRdb to the early 2020s). Libraries were prepared through the immunoSEQ multiplex PCR assay. TCRdb took over this immuneACCESS table, retaining in-frame rearrangements with V and J assigned. Such tables are incomplete; in checked studies, under half of the missing clones stem from an unresolved V gene, and the remainder is unexplained. The sample contains 300,000 to 450,000 clones, around 87% of them found a single time. About 2% of the sample is held by the ten biggest clonotypes. The source material was peripheral blood. All receptors come from a woman aged 55-69 years with COVID-19, enrolled during active disease.

This rearrangement joins TRBV5-1 to TRBJ1-6; D unclear. Germline assignment: CDR1 SGHRS and CDR2 YFSETQ. This CDR3 comprises 16 residues. V was shortened by 3 bases and J by 7 bases, with 17 bases between the two germline ends. The CDR3 region has the DNA TGCGCCAGCAGCTCCGCCGGGGTTCGCCTCAATTCACCCCTCCACTTT. As protein: CASSSAGVRLNSPLHF.

The genes are TRBV7-3 and TRBJ1-1, with D perhaps matching TRBD1 (6 bases). CDR3 size: 13 residues. CDR1 and CDR2 (germline): SGHTA, FQGTGA. V was pared by 5 bases and J by 4 bases, with 11 bases between. The CDR3 sequence: CASSKQGGTEAFF. The CDR3 bases are TGTGCCAGCAGCAAACAGGGTGGCACTGAAGCTTTCTTT. Full variable domain (rest looked up from reference TRBV7-3 and TRBJ1-1): GAGVSQTPSNKVTEKGKYVELRCDPISGHTALYWYRQSLGQGPEFLIYFQGTGAADDSGLPNDRFFAVRPEGSVSTLKIQRTERGDSAVYLCASSKQGGTEAFFGQGTRLTVV.